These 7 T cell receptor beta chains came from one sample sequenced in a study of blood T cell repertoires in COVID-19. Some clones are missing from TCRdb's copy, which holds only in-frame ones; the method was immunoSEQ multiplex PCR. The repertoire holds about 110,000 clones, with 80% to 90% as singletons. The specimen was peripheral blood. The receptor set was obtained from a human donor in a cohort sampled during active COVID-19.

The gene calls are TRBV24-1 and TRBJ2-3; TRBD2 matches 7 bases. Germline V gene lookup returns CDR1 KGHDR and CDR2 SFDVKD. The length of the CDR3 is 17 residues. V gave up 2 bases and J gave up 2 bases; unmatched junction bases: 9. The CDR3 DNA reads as TGTGCCACCAGTGATTGGGGGGGTAGCGGTCCCACAGATACGCAGTATTTT. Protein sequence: CATSDWGGSGPTDTQYF.

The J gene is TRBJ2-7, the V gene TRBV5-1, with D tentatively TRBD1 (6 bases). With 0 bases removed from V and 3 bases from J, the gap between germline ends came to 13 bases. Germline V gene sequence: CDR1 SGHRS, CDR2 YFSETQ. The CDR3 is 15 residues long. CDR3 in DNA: TGCGCCAGCAGCTTGGTGGGCAGGGGAAGCTACGAGCAGTACTTC. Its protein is CASSLVGRGSYEQYF.

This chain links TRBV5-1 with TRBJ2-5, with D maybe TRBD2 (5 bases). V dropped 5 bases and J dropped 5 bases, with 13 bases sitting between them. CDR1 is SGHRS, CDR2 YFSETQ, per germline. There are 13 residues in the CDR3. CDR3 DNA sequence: TGCGCCAGCAGTCAAGGCTGGAGGGAGACCCAGTACTTC. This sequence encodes CASSQGWRETQYF.

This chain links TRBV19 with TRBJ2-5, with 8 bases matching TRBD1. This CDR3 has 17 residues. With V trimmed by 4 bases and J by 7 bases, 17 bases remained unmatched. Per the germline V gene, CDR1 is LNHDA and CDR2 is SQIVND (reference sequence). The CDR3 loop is CASSTRNKTGVKATQYF. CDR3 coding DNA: TGTGCCAGTAGTACCCGAAATAAGACAGGGGTAAAAGCGACCCAGTACTTC.

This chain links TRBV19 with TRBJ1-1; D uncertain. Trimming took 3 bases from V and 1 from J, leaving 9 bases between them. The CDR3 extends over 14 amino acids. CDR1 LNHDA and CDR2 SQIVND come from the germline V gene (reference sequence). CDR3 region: CASSILSGNTEAFF. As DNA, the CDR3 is TGTGCCAGTAGTATTTTGTCAGGGAACACTGAAGCTTTCTTT.

The CDR3 region is CASSFGQEATYEQYF. Written as DNA, the CDR3 is TGTGCCAGCAGTTTCGGGCAGGAGGCTACCTACGAGCAGTACTTC. The chain is built from TRBV28 and TRBJ2-7; perhaps TRBD2 as D (5 bases). Trimming shortened V by 3 bases and J by 2 bases, and 14 bases separated the two germline ends. The CDR3 has 15 amino acids. Germline V gene lookup returns CDR1 MDHEN and CDR2 SYDVKM.

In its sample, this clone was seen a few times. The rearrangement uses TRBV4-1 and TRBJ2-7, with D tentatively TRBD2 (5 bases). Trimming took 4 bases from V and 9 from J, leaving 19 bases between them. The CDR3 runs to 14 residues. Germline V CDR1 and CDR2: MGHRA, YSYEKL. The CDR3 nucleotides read TGCGCCAGCAGCCGGGAGACATACCACGGCAGGCAGTACTTC. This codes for CASSRETYHGRQYF.